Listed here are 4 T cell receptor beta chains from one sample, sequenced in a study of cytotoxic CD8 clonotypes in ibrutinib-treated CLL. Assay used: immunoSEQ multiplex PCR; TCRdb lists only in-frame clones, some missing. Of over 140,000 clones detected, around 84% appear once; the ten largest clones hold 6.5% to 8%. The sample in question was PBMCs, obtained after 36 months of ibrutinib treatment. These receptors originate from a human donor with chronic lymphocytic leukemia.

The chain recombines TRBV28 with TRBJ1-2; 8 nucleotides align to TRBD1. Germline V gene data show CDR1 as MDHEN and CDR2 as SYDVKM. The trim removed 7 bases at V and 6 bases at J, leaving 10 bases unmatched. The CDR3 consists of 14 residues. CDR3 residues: CASTGGQGYNGYTF. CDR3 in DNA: TGTGCCAGCACCGGAGGACAGGGTTACAATGGCTACACCTTC.

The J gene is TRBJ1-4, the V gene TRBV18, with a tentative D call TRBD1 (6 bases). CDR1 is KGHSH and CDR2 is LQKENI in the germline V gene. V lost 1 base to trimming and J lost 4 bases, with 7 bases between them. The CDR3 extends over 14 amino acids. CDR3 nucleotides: TGTGCCAGCTCACCACGGACAGTTAATGAAAAACTGTTTTTT. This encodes CASSPRTVNEKLFF.

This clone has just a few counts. The DNA of the CDR3 is TGTGCCAGCAGTTACCCAGGGAACTATGGCTACACCTTC. It specifies CASSYPGNYGYTF. This rearrangement joins TRBV6-5 to TRBJ1-2, with D possibly matching TRBD1 (5 bases). The V and J ends lost 2 bases and 2 bases respectively, with 6 bases between them. Germline CDR1 MNHEY, CDR2 SVGAGI. The CDR3 runs 13 residues.

The chain's CDR3 is CASKGRSYSFEQYF. The CDR3, as DNA: TGTGCCAGTAAAGGCAGGAGCTATTCGTTCGAGCAGTACTTC. The chain carries TRBV19 and TRBJ2-7; D is unclear. Germline V gene lookup returns CDR1 LNHDA and CDR2 SQIVND (reference sequence). V gave up 7 bases and J gave up 6 bases, with 19 bases separating them. This CDR3 region has 14 residues.